The TCR beta chain under discussion was sequenced for a study of shared T cell receptors in the human thymus. Profiled with immunoSEQ multiplex PCR; TCRdb holds only in-frame clones, not every one. The data contain 450,000 to 650,000 clones, 75% to 85% of them singletons. The V and J ends lost 4 bases and 3 bases, in that order; junction bases with no gene match: 10. The germline gives CDR1 SQVTM, CDR2 ANQGSEA. The CDR3 spans 16 residues. This same sample was also taken into another study, of human thymus T cells. That paper notes: In thymic and blood repertoires alike, V and J usage looked biased.

The TCR was taken from a boy in the first two years of life with a congenital heart defect. What was sequenced was thymocytes. This chain links TRBV29-1 with TRBJ2-2, with 8 bases that match TRBD1. The CDR3 reads CSVVDRAREDTGELFF. In DNA, the CDR3 is TGCAGCGTTGTGGACAGGGCCCGCGAGGACACCGGGGAGCTGTTTTTT.